Listed below are T cell receptor beta chains from one sample, sequenced in a study of T cell responses to AZD1222 COVID-19 vaccine. Profiled with immunoSEQ multiplex PCR; TCRdb holds only in-frame clones, not every one. The data contain about 130,000 clones, around 90% of them singletons. The sample was peripheral blood, taken on day 0 of AZD1222 vaccination. The receptors originated from an adult in good health. CDR3s include the opening cysteine and the closing phenylalanine or tryptophan. The order of the fields is V gene, clone size, D gene, J gene, CDR3 protein, CDR3 DNA. A D gene is named only where the DNA matches it firmly. Rows give clone size only sometimes, using once, few, many, or a class for an expanded clone.

TRBV5-6	NA	NA	TRBJ2-7	CASSFSSVYEQYF	TGTGCCAGCAGCTTCTCTTCAGTCTACGAGCAGTACTTC
TRBV29-1	NA	NA	TRBJ1-2	CSVEGRIYGYTF	TGCAGCGTTGAGGGCAGGATCTATGGCTACACCTTC
TRBV7-2	few	NA	TRBJ1-2	CASSLSLLGYTF	TGTGCCAGCAGCTTAAGCCTTCTGGGCTACACCTTC
TRBV9	NA	TRBD2	TRBJ2-1	CASSPRLAGGTPYNEQFF	TGTGCCAGCAGCCCCCGGCTAGCGGGGGGGACTCCCTACAATGAGCAGTTCTTC
TRBV18	NA	TRBD1	TRBJ2-7	CASSPPGTGGPTSYEQYF	TGTGCCAGCTCACCTCCCGGGACAGGGGGCCCCACCTCCTACGAGCAGTACTTC
TRBV5-4	NA	NA	TRBJ2-7	CASSLSTGLKSYEQYF	TGTGCCAGCAGCTTATCGACAGGATTGAAATCCTACGAGCAGTACTTC
TRBV19	NA	NA	TRBJ2-7	CASSINLGQRAYEQYF	TGTGCCAGTAGTATAAATCTCGGGCAGAGGGCCTACGAGCAGTACTTC
TRBV18	NA	NA	TRBJ2-7	CASSPRDDEQYF	TGTGCCAGCTCCCCCAGGGACGACGAGCAGTACTTC
TRBV6-6	NA	TRBD1	TRBJ1-5	CASTTGANQPQHF	TGTGCCAGCACAACAGGGGCCAATCAGCCCCAGCATTTT
TRBV5-4	NA	NA	TRBJ2-4	CASSNEAKNIQYF	TGTGCCAGCAGCAACGAAGCCAAAAACATTCAGTACTTC
TRBV4-1	NA	TRBD2	TRBJ2-2	CASSQVPRGGRDGELFF	TGCGCCAGCAGCCAAGTTCCTCGGGGGGGCCGTGACGGGGAGCTGTTTTTT
TRBV23-1	NA	NA	TRBJ2-7	CASSQLRSYEQYF	TGCGCCAGCAGTCAACTACGGAGCTACGAGCAGTACTTC
TRBV7-8	NA	NA	TRBJ1-4	CASSLGGREGEKLFF	TGTGCCAGCAGCTTAGGTGGCAGGGAGGGGGAAAAACTGTTTTTT
TRBV29-1	NA	NA	TRBJ2-7	CSVEDVGANYEQYF	TGCAGCGTTGAAGATGTCGGGGCCAACTACGAGCAGTACTTC
TRBV25-1	NA	NA	TRBJ1-3	CASSGAGTPGNTIYF	TGTGCCAGCAGTGGGGCAGGGACCCCTGGAAACACCATATATTTT
TRBV11-3	NA	NA	TRBJ2-2	CASSLDRGQGDTGELFF	TGTGCCAGCAGCTTAGATAGGGGCCAGGGCGACACCGGGGAGCTGTTTTTT
TRBV6-4	once	NA	TRBJ2-1	CASTTGEGNNEQFF	TGTGCCAGCACTACAGGGGAGGGGAACAATGAGCAGTTCTTC
TRBV2	NA	NA	TRBJ1-5	CASSRVANQPQHF	TGTGCCAGCTCCAGGGTCGCCAATCAGCCCCAGCATTTT
TRBV27	NA	NA	TRBJ1-1	CASSQHSLNTEAFF	TGTGCCAGCAGTCAACACAGCTTGAACACTGAAGCTTTCTTT
TRBV7-6	NA	NA	TRBJ1-2	CASSLDGRAPYGYTF	TGTGCCAGCAGCTTAGATGGAAGGGCGCCCTATGGCTACACCTTC
TRBV5-1	NA	NA	TRBJ2-5	CASSLEQNQETQYF	TGCGCCAGCAGCTTGGAGCAGAACCAAGAGACCCAGTACTTC
TRBV5-1	NA	NA	TRBJ1-1	CASRDSWGTEAFF	TGCGCCAGCAGGGACAGCTGGGGCACTGAAGCTTTCTTT
TRBV5-1	NA	NA	TRBJ2-2	CASSLEGTLNTGELFF	TGCGCCAGCAGCTTGGAGGGGACTTTGAACACCGGGGAGCTGTTTTTT
TRBV15	NA	TRBD1	TRBJ2-1	CATSEGQDYNEQFF	TGTGCCACCAGCGAGGGACAGGACTACAATGAGCAGTTCTTC
TRBV2	once	NA	TRBJ1-5	CASSQGYQPQHF	TGTGCCAGCAGCCAGGGGTATCAGCCCCAGCATTTT
TRBV18	NA	NA	TRBJ1-3	CASSPPRGSGNTIYF	TGTGCCAGCTCACCACCACGGGGCTCTGGAAACACCATATATTTT
TRBV23-1	NA	NA	TRBJ2-7	CASSQVATKISSYEQYF	TGCGCCAGCAGTCAAGTAGCCACAAAAATCAGCTCCTACGAGCAGTACTTC
TRBV19	NA	TRBD2	TRBJ2-5	CASSRLAGQETQYF	TGTGCCAGTAGTCGACTAGCGGGGCAAGAGACCCAGTACTTC
TRBV5-4	NA	NA	TRBJ1-1	CASSQEMNTEAFF	TGTGCCAGCAGTCAAGAGATGAACACTGAAGCTTTCTTT
TRBV5-5	NA	NA	TRBJ2-2	CASSLAGGGNTGELFF	TGTGCCAGCAGCTTGGCTGGTGGCGGGAACACCGGGGAGCTGTTTTTT
TRBV27	NA	TRBD1	TRBJ2-1	CASTPLGQSNNEQFF	TGTGCCAGCACCCCGCTGGGACAGAGTAACAATGAGCAGTTCTTC
TRBV9	NA	NA	TRBJ1-4	CASSVGVTGGEKLFF	TGTGCCAGCAGCGTAGGGGTTACGGGAGGGGAAAAACTGTTTTTT
TRBV18	NA	TRBD2	TRBJ2-2	CASSPPGLAGNTGELFF	TGTGCCAGCTCACCACCAGGCCTAGCGGGGAACACCGGGGAGCTGTTTTTT
TRBV21-1	NA	NA	TRBJ1-1	CATHLGASEAFF	TGTGCCACCCACCTGGGTGCTTCTGAAGCTTTCTTT
TRBV24-1	NA	NA	TRBJ1-5	CASQGSNQPQHF	TGTGCCTCGCAGGGAAGCAATCAGCCCCAGCATTTT
TRBV6-5	NA	NA	TRBJ1-4	CASSIGQNSEKLFF	TGTGCCAGCAGTATAGGACAGAACTCCGAAAAACTGTTTTTT
TRBV6-2/TRBV6-3	NA	NA	TRBJ1-2	CASSYSRLSGFFYGYTF	TGTGCCAGCAGTTACTCGCGCTTATCAGGATTTTTCTATGGCTACACCTTC
TRBV2	NA	TRBD1	TRBJ1-5	CASSGGQNSNQPQHF	TGTGCCAGCAGTGGGGGACAGAATAGCAATCAGCCCCAGCATTTT
TRBV9	NA	NA	TRBJ1-3	CASGRDTIYF	TGTGCCAGCGGTCGGGACACCATATATTTT
TRBV4-3	few	NA	TRBJ2-6	CASSQDAWTVSGANVLTF	TGCGCCAGCAGCCAAGACGCCTGGACAGTCTCTGGGGCCAACGTCCTGACTTTC
TRBV10-3	NA	TRBD1	TRBJ2-1	CAISERWEQGAIEQFF	TGTGCCATCAGTGAGCGTTGGGAGCAGGGGGCGATTGAGCAGTTCTTC
TRBV18	NA	TRBD1	TRBJ2-7	CASSYGTGAMNEQYF	TGTGCCAGCTCCTATGGGACAGGGGCGATGAACGAGCAGTACTTC
TRBV27	NA	TRBD2	TRBJ2-3	CASSLLLAGGSDTQYF	TGTGCCAGCAGTTTACTGCTAGCGGGGGGGTCAGATACGCAGTATTTT
TRBV7-2	once	TRBD1	TRBJ2-7	CASSAGTGWYDEQYF	TGTGCCAGCAGCGCAGGGACAGGGTGGTACGACGAGCAGTACTTC
TRBV4-3	NA	NA	TRBJ2-5	CASSQGGTGRQETQYF	TGCGCCAGCAGCCAAGGAGGAACGGGGAGGCAAGAGACCCAGTACTTC